The source of this TCR beta chain is a study of T-cell reconstitution after alpha-beta-depleted transplantation in children. Germline V gene lookup returns CDR1 SGHRS and CDR2 YFSETQ. This CDR3 is built from 15 residues. The V end was cut by 4 bases, the J end by 4 bases, with 14 bases between. Library preparation (for TCRbeta) was performed with unique molecular identifiers. A single record per CDR3 protein comes from TCRdb applying MiXCR to the PCR reads. The table lists 230,000 or so distinct CDR3 sequences, approximately 12% of them singletons. This clonotype was observed at least ten times. The J gene is TRBJ2-2, the V gene TRBV5-1; unclear D gene. This material consisted of PBMCs from the stem cell graft donor, taken from the stem cell graft. The receptor was derived from a human donor who donated a stem cell graft to a child with acute lymphoblastic leukemia. The CDR3 loop is CASSAEAGVTGELFF. DNA of the CDR3: TGCGCCAGCAGCGCCGAGGCAGGCGTCACCGGGGAGCTGTTTTTT. Together with reference TRBV5-1 and TRBJ2-2, the CDR3 gives the full variable domain: KAGVTQTPRYLIKTRGQQVTLSCSPISGHRSVSWYQQTPGQGLQFLFEYFSETQRNKGNFPGRFSGRQFSNSRSEMNVSTLELGDSALYLCASSAEAGVTGELFFGEGSRLTVL.